The 10 T cell receptor beta chains given below trace back to one sample, sequenced in a study of OX40 agonist ivuxolimab in advanced cancers. The assay was immunoSEQ multiplex PCR, and TCRdb's table has in-frame clones only and misses some. The sample lists around 44,000 clones; more than 70% were seen once. The sample in question was CD4+ or CD8+ T cells sorted from blood, obtained in a trial of the OX40 agonist ivuxolimab. All receptors derive from an adult with an advanced solid tumor such as melanoma, head and neck, liver or kidney cancer.

This clone was seen only once. V and J are TRBV18 and TRBJ1-6; no clear D gene. Trimming pared 8 bases from V and 9 bases from J, leaving 14 bases between. CDR1 KGHSH and CDR2 LQKENI come from the germline V gene. This CDR3 contains 13 residues. The CDR3 protein is CASRRTTISPLHF. The CDR3, as DNA: TGTGCCAGCCGGAGAACAACGATTTCACCCCTCCACTTT.

This clone appeared a single time. The rearrangement joins TRBV6-1 to TRBJ2-4; D gene unclear. The germline CDR1 and CDR2 sequences are MNHNS and SASEGT. The CDR3 runs to 15 residues. Between the trimmed V and J ends, which lost 8 bases and 3 bases, there was a span of 17 bases. Here the CDR3 DNA reads TGTGCCAGCCTGCGTCCTTCAGTGGTCAAAAACATTCAGTACTTC. Protein sequence: CASLRPSVVKNIQYF.

The rearrangement links TRBV6-1 to TRBJ2-7, with a weak D call TRBD2 (5 bases). V was pared by 10 bases and J by 5 bases, with 15 bases between. Germline CDR1 is MNHNS and CDR2 is SASEGT. This CDR3 comprises 12 residues. In nucleotides, the CDR3 is TGTGCCATCAGGTTAACTAGACACGAGCAGTACTTC. Encoded protein: CAIRLTRHEQYF.

V gene TRBV27 combines with J gene TRBJ2-2; D gene unclear. The CDR3 is 13 residues long. V lost 1 base, J lost 4 bases, and 4 bases lay in between. CDR1 and CDR2 (germline): MNHEY, SMNVEV (reference sequence). The CDR3 reads CASSLFSTGELFF. The CDR3 coding sequence is TGTGCCAGCAGTTTATTCTCCACCGGGGAGCTGTTTTTT.

This chain joins TRBV11-3 and TRBJ2-1, with D perhaps TRBD2 (5 bases). Trimming pared 2 bases from V and 4 bases from J, leaving 9 bases between. Per the germline V gene, CDR1 is SGHNT and CDR2 is YENEEA. This CDR3 contains 14 residues. The DNA for the CDR3 is TGTGCCAGCAGCTTACTGAGCGGTTACAATGAGCAGTTCTTC. This gives the protein CASSLLSGYNEQFF.

This clone came up a few times. V usage is TRBV19 and J usage is TRBJ2-7; the D is unclear. Looked up from germline, CDR1 is LNHDA and CDR2 is SQIVND (reference sequence). The CDR3 is 15 residues long. Between the trimmed V and J ends, which lost 4 bases and 4 bases, there was a span of 17 bases. The CDR3 coding sequence is TGTGCCAGTAGTAGCAGCACTACCCGACTTTACGAGCAGTACTTC. It translates to CASSSSTTRLYEQYF.

The CDR3 reads CSGLRGQNTGELFF. The CDR3 DNA sequence: TGCAGCGGCCTCCGGGGACAAAACACCGGGGAGCTGTTTTTT. The chain uses TRBV29-1 and TRBJ2-2; perhaps TRBD1 as D (6 bases). CDR1 is SQVTM, CDR2 ANQGSEA, per germline. The CDR3 runs to 14 residues. Trimming shortened V by 7 bases and J by 2 bases, and 14 bases separated the two germline ends.

Of note for this clone: Since the CDR3 does not end with the conserved phenylalanine or tryptophan, this likely comes from a read error. Because the CDR3's place on the DNA is in doubt, the DNA is left out and the CDR3 is given as listed by TCRdb. The gene calls are TRBV29-1 and TRBJ2-7; the table assigns TRBD2, which was not confirmed against the DNA. Per the germline V gene, CDR1 is SQVTM and CDR2 is ANQGSEA. With termini counted, the CDR3 has 8 amino acids. CDR3: CSVDRCAK.

This chain connects TRBV6-6 to TRBJ2-6; D possibly corresponds to TRBD2 (5 bases). Germline values: CDR1 MNHNY, CDR2 SVGAGI (reference sequence). The CDR3 is 14 residues long. Between the trimmed V and J ends, which lost 2 bases and 6 bases, there was a span of 8 bases. CDR3 residues: CASSYAGMANVLTF. The CDR3 DNA follows: TGTGCCAGCAGTTACGCGGGTATGGCCAACGTCCTGACTTTC.

CDR3 DNA: TGTGCCAGCAGACCGGAGGGGCTCGGGAATTCACCCCTCCACTTT. Its protein product is CASRPEGLGNSPLHF. The V and J genes are TRBV6-1 and TRBJ1-6; weak D call: TRBD1 (5 bases). V lost 6 bases and J lost 7, with 16 bases in between. This CDR3 comprises 15 residues. Germline V lookup: CDR1 MNHNS, CDR2 SASEGT.